This T cell receptor beta chain was captured by sequencing in a study of radiation and T cells in renal cell carcinoma. Specified time point: blood 2 weeks post-SBRT. Treatment denoted: 15 Gy SBRT to primary tumor, nephrectomy 4 weeks later. The tumor was a clear cell renal cell carcinoma. TCRdb's table, derived via immunoSEQ multiplex PCR, lists solely in-frame clones and lacks some. Of about 120,000 clones in the sample, 81% were seen once. This CDR3 comprises 14 residues. CDR1 is MRHNA, CDR2 SNTAGT, per germline. The V gene end was trimmed by 3 bases and the J gene end by 5 bases; junction bases not matched to a gene: 3.

This clonotype was obtained from a woman in her sixties or seventies with renal cell carcinoma. Specimen: blood, collected from a patient whose treatment included radiotherapy and nephrectomy. The chain is built from TRBV6-4 and TRBJ1-1; TRBD1 agrees at 10 bases. The CDR3 region is CASSEGQGGTEAFF. Written as DNA, the CDR3 is TGTGCCAGCAGTGAAGGACAGGGGGGGACTGAAGCTTTCTTT.